The 8 T cell receptor beta chains reported below all come from one sample, sequenced in a study of persistence of HIV-infected CD4 T cells. No cognate antigen is known for these TCRs. This was the immunoSEQ version 4 assay in survey mode. Generated by immunoSEQ multiplex PCR, the TCRdb table keeps only in-frame clones and is missing some. Here the sample spans more than 30,000 clones, around 80% being singletons. The stimulus was lysate of CMV-infected fibroblasts, approximately 9.6 ug/mL. Sorted nonresponding memory CD4+ T cells were CD40L-negative, CD69-negative, CD45RO-high. The sample in question was CD4+ T cells sorted from PBMCs after approximately 18-hour stimulation, obtained from a patient who received antiretroviral therapy. The receptors here all came from an adult man with HIV who was CMV-seropositive.

For the CDR3, the DNA is TGTGCCAGCAGCTTGGGGACAGGGTACACAGATACGCAGTATTTT. Protein: CASSLGTGYTDTQYF. The V call is TRBV5-4, the J call TRBJ2-3; 8 bases align to TRBD1. Trimming removed 0 bases from V and 2 bases from J; junction bases left unmatched: 2. Germline CDR1 is SGHNT and CDR2 is YYREEE (reference sequence). The CDR3 is 15 amino acids.

This chain joins TRBV19 and TRBJ1-1, with 9 bases that match TRBD1. Germline V gives CDR1 LNHDA, CDR2 SQIVND (reference sequence). The CDR3 extends over 17 amino acids. With 4 bases clipped from V and 2 bases from J, the junction kept 11 bases outside the gene matches. The DNA for the CDR3 is TGTGCCAGTAGTACTGGGACAGGGCTATCGGTCAACACTGAAGCTTTCTTT. It is translated as CASSTGTGLSVNTEAFF.

The chain joins TRBV6-2 or TRBV6-3 to TRBJ2-5; 10 bases agree with TRBD2. Germline CDR1 is MNHEY and CDR2 is SVGEGT. The CDR3 extends over 15 amino acids. J lost 5 bases, V lost 5 bases, and 8 bases had no gene match. The DNA for the CDR3 is TGTGCCAGCAGTCGGGGGGGACTAGCGTTTGAGACCCAGTACTTC. Encoded protein: CASSRGGLAFETQYF.

V usage is TRBV3-1 (or the pseudogene TRBV3-2) and J usage is TRBJ1-3, with unresolved D. This CDR3 is built from 17 residues. V lost 0 bases to trimming and J lost 3 bases, with 15 bases between them. Germline V CDR1 and CDR2: LGHDT, YNNKEL (reference sequence). CDR3 in amino acids: CASSQDAGFTDGNTIYF. CDR3 nucleotides: TGTGCCAGCAGCCAAGATGCAGGCTTCACCGATGGAAACACCATATATTTT.

This chain uses TRBV10-2 with TRBJ2-7; 10 nucleotides agree with TRBD1. This CDR3 region has 16 residues. With V trimmed by 7 bases and J by 1 base, 10 bases remained unmatched. Germline assignment: CDR1 WSHSY and CDR2 SAAADI. In DNA form, the CDR3 reads TGCGCCAGCACTCGTACACCGGGACAGGGGTCCTACGAGCAGTACTTC. Translating gives CASTRTPGQGSYEQYF.

By share, this clone ranks as medium-sized. The genes are TRBV19 and TRBJ1-3; D remains unclear. In germline, CDR1 is LNHDA, CDR2 SQIVND (reference sequence). This CDR3 region has 14 residues. V was cut by 8 bases and J by 0 bases, with 11 bases left in between. CDR3: CASQADHSGNTIYF. The CDR3 coding sequence is TGTGCCAGTCAAGCAGACCACTCTGGAAACACCATATATTTT. The full variable domain, with the rest looked up from reference TRBV19 and TRBJ1-3, is DGGITQSPKYLFRKEGQNVTLSCEQNLNHDAMYWYRQDPGQGLRLIYYSQIVNDFQKGDIAEGYSVSREKKESFPLTVTSAQKNPTAFYLCASQADHSGNTIYFGEGSWLTVV.

The gene calls are TRBV19 and TRBJ2-2; weak D call: TRBD1 (5 bases). With 7 bases removed from V and 4 bases from J, the gap between germline ends came to 16 bases. The CDR3 covers 15 residues. Germline V gene data show CDR1 as LNHDA and CDR2 as SQIVND (reference sequence). For the CDR3, the DNA is TGTGCCAGTATTCCACTCGACAGTTCCACCGGGGAGCTGTTTTTT. This gives the protein CASIPLDSSTGELFF.

The gene calls are TRBV20-1 and TRBJ1-5; D gene ambiguous. With 3 bases removed from V and 5 bases from J, the gap between germline ends came to 17 bases. Looked up from germline, CDR1 is DFQATT and CDR2 is SNEGSKA (reference sequence). The CDR3 extends over 15 amino acids. CDR3: CSASEWSRKDQPQHF. CDR3 bases: TGCAGTGCTAGTGAGTGGTCCAGGAAGGATCAGCCCCAGCATTTT.